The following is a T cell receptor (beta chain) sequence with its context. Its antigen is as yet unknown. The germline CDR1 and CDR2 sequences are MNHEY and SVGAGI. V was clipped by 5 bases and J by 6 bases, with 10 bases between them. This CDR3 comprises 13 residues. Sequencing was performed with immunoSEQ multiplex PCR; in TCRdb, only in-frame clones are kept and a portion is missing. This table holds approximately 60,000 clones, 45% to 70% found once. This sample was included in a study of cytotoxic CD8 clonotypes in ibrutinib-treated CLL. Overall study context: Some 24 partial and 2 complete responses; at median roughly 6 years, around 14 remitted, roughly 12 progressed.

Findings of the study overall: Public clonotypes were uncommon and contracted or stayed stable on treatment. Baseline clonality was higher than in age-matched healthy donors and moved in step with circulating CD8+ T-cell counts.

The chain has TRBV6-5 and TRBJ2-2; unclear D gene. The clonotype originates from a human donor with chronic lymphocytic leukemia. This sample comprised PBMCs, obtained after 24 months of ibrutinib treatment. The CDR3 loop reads CASSEFQPGELFF. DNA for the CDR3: TGTGCCAGCAGTGAATTTCAGCCCGGGGAGCTGTTTTTT.